A selection of T cell receptor beta chains follows, all from one sample in a study of T cells in Graves' hyperthyroidism and ophthalmopathy. TCRdb reanalysed the multiplex PCR reads using MiXCR and keeps one entry per CDR3 protein. Counted here are around 620,000 distinct CDR3 sequences, approximately 15% occurring once; the ten biggest clones make up roughly 7%. Sequencing used blood. Source of these receptors: a woman between 18 and 30 years old with Graves' ophthalmopathy. Each CDR3 is given with its conserved first and last residue. D genes are given only for firm matches. Part of the rows lack a size; the others show once, few, many or a class for expanded clones.

V gene: TRBV27; clone size: many; J gene: TRBJ1-1; D gene: -; CDR3 DNA: TGTGCCAGCAGTTTTGGGTCGAACACTGAAGCTTTCTTT; CDR3 protein: CASSFGSNTEAFF
V gene: TRBV7-8; clone size: many; J gene: TRBJ2-7; D gene: TRBD1; CDR3 DNA: TGTGCCAGCAGCTTACGGTGGCAGGGGGCGAAACGCGAGCAGTACTTC; CDR3 protein: CASSLRWQGAKREQYF
V gene: TRBV14; clone size: many; J gene: TRBJ1-2; D gene: TRBD1; CDR3 DNA: TGTGCCAGCAGCCAAGAGAAATGGACAGGGGGCGACTATGGCGACTACACCTTC; CDR3 protein: CASSQEKWTGGDYGDYTF
V gene: TRBV19; clone size: few; J gene: TRBJ1-1; D gene: -; CDR3 DNA: TGTGCCAGTAGTTGGGGGGCTCGTGGAAGCACTGAAGCTTTCTTT; CDR3 protein: CASSWGARGSTEAFF
V gene: TRBV2; clone size: many; J gene: TRBJ2-5; D gene: TRBD1; CDR3 DNA: TGTGCCAGCCAACAGGGGTCAGGGGAGACCCAGTACTTC; CDR3 protein: CASQQGSGETQYF
V gene: TRBV19; clone size: -; J gene: TRBJ1-1; D gene: -; CDR3 DNA: TGTGCCAGTAGTATCAAGGGACATTGGGGTACTGAAGCTTTCTTT; CDR3 protein: CASSIKGHWGTEAFF
V gene: TRBV6-2/TRBV6-3; clone size: many; J gene: TRBJ1-1; D gene: -; CDR3 DNA: TGTGCCAGCAGTTACTTGACAGGTCCCACGATGTACACTGAAGCTTTCTTT; CDR3 protein: CASSYLTGPTMYTEAFF
V gene: TRBV3-1; clone size: many; J gene: TRBJ2-5; D gene: TRBD2; CDR3 DNA: TGTGCCAGCAGCCCGACTAGCGGCCCAGAGGCCCAGTACTTC; CDR3 protein: CASSPTSGPEAQYF
V gene: TRBV20-1; clone size: many; J gene: TRBJ2-7; D gene: -; CDR3 DNA: TGCAGTGCTAGAGAGGGAAGACAGGCCTACGAGCAGTACTTC; CDR3 protein: CSAREGRQAYEQYF
V gene: TRBV7-9; clone size: few; J gene: TRBJ1-1; D gene: -; CDR3 DNA: TGTGCCAGCAGCTTAGGTCAGAGGACGTCTGAAGCTTTCTTT; CDR3 protein: CASSLGQRTSEAFF
V gene: TRBV7-7; clone size: many; J gene: TRBJ2-1; D gene: TRBD2; CDR3 DNA: TGTGCTAGCAGCCCCGGGACTAGCGAGTACAATGAGCAGTTCTTC; CDR3 protein: CASSPGTSEYNEQFF
V gene: TRBV30; clone size: many; J gene: TRBJ1-5; D gene: TRBD1; CDR3 DNA: TGTGCCTGGAGTGTACCCCCAGGGGGTCGGAATCAGCCCCAGCATTTT; CDR3 protein: CAWSVPPGGRNQPQHF
V gene: TRBV6-1; clone size: few; J gene: TRBJ1-4; D gene: -; CDR3 DNA: TGTGCCAGCTCACAGTCCGCGGGGGGTGCAACTAATGAAAAACTGTTTTTT; CDR3 protein: CASSQSAGGATNEKLFF
V gene: TRBV19; clone size: -; J gene: TRBJ2-4; D gene: TRBD2; CDR3 DNA: TGTGCCAGTAGTATCGGTTTTTTAAGGGGAGGGGTGGCCAAAAACATTCAGTACTTC; CDR3 protein: CASSIGFLRGGVAKNIQYF
V gene: TRBV12-3/TRBV12-4; clone size: many; J gene: TRBJ2-1; D gene: -; CDR3 DNA: TGTGCCAGCAGTTTCGCTGAAGACTGGGGCAACAATGAGCAGTTCTTC; CDR3 protein: CASSFAEDWGNNEQFF
V gene: TRBV12-3/TRBV12-4; clone size: many; J gene: TRBJ1-2; D gene: TRBD1; CDR3 DNA: TGTGCCAGCAGTTCGGACAGGGACCACTACACCTTC; CDR3 protein: CASSSDRDHYTF
V gene: TRBV28; clone size: many; J gene: TRBJ2-1; D gene: -; CDR3 DNA: TGTGCCAGCAGGAAAAGGTGGAGGGTCCCCTACAATGAGCAGTTCTTC; CDR3 protein: CASRKRWRVPYNEQFF
V gene: TRBV12-3/TRBV12-4; clone size: -; J gene: TRBJ2-7; D gene: -; CDR3 DNA: TGTGCCAGCAGTCCGGACCTAAACCTATACGAGCAGTACTTC; CDR3 protein: CASSPDLNLYEQYF
V gene: TRBV5-4; clone size: few; J gene: TRBJ2-7; D gene: TRBD1; CDR3 DNA: TGTGCCAGCAGCCCAAAGGACAGGGGAGCCTACGAGCAGTACTTC; CDR3 protein: CASSPKDRGAYEQYF
V gene: TRBV6-5; clone size: -; J gene: TRBJ2-4; D gene: -; CDR3 DNA: TGTGCCAGCAGTTACTCAGGCGGGATAGCCAAAAACATTCAGTACTTC; CDR3 protein: CASSYSGGIAKNIQYF
V gene: TRBV7-9; clone size: few; J gene: TRBJ2-2; D gene: -; CDR3 DNA: TGTGCCAGCAGCTTAAGGGTTGACGGGGAGCTGTTTTTT; CDR3 protein: CASSLRVDGELFF
V gene: TRBV28; clone size: few; J gene: TRBJ2-7; D gene: -; CDR3 DNA: TGTGCCAGCAGCCCCCCCGGGTCGGGGTACGAGCAGTACTTC; CDR3 protein: CASSPPGSGYEQYF
V gene: TRBV4-2; clone size: -; J gene: TRBJ2-4; D gene: TRBD2; CDR3 DNA: TGTGCCAGCAGCCAAGTAACCGGGACTAGCGGGAGGGCCATAGAAAACATTCAGTACTTC; CDR3 protein: CASSQVTGTSGRAIENIQYF
V gene: TRBV5-1; clone size: many; J gene: TRBJ2-2; D gene: -; CDR3 DNA: TGCGCCAGCAGTTCCGGGACTGGCACCGGGGAGCTGTTTTTT; CDR3 protein: CASSSGTGTGELFF
V gene: TRBV29-1; clone size: many; J gene: TRBJ2-5; D gene: TRBD2; CDR3 DNA: TGCAGCGGCATGACTAGCGGGAGTGAGACCCAGTACTTC; CDR3 protein: CSGMTSGSETQYF
V gene: TRBV7-8; clone size: many; J gene: TRBJ2-7; D gene: -; CDR3 DNA: TGTGCCAGCAGCCCTCACAGGGATCTGCAGTACTTC; CDR3 protein: CASSPHRDLQYF
V gene: TRBV20-1; clone size: many; J gene: TRBJ2-3; D gene: -; CDR3 DNA: TGCAGTGCCGGAGAGATCGGAGACACAGATACGCAGTATTTT; CDR3 protein: CSAGEIGDTDTQYF
V gene: TRBV12-3/TRBV12-4; clone size: many; J gene: TRBJ1-2; D gene: -; CDR3 DNA: TGTGCCAGCAGTTTAGGCAAAGGTGGCTACACCTTC; CDR3 protein: CASSLGKGGYTF
V gene: TRBV9; clone size: -; J gene: TRBJ2-5; D gene: -; CDR3 DNA: TGTGCCAGCAGCGTAGGTCTCCAAGAGACCCAGTACTTC; CDR3 protein: CASSVGLQETQYF
V gene: TRBV5-6; clone size: -; J gene: TRBJ1-6; D gene: TRBD1; CDR3 DNA: TGTGCCAGCAGCTCGGGACAGGGAGGCAGTTCACCCCTCCACTTT; CDR3 protein: CASSSGQGGSSPLHF
V gene: TRBV30; clone size: -; J gene: TRBJ1-1; D gene: -; CDR3 DNA: TGTGCCTGGAGTGTACAAGGGGCTGAAGCTTTCTTT; CDR3 protein: CAWSVQGAEAFF
V gene: TRBV27; clone size: -; J gene: TRBJ1-1; D gene: TRBD1; CDR3 DNA: TGTGCCAGCAGTTTAGGGACAGGGTCATGGAACACTGAAGCTTTCTTT; CDR3 protein: CASSLGTGSWNTEAFF
V gene: TRBV10-3; clone size: -; J gene: TRBJ1-1; D gene: -; CDR3 DNA: TGTGCCATCACGGGTCAGGACAAGAACACTGAAGCTTTCTTT; CDR3 protein: CAITGQDKNTEAFF
V gene: TRBV20-1; clone size: many; J gene: TRBJ2-3; D gene: TRBD1; CDR3 DNA: TGCAGTGCCGAGGGGGCGCGAGCAGATACGCAGTATTTT; CDR3 protein: CSAEGARADTQYF
V gene: TRBV29-1; clone size: many; J gene: TRBJ2-7; D gene: TRBD1; CDR3 DNA: TGCAGCGTAGTTCAGGGGGCCCCGTCCTACGAGCAGTACTTC; CDR3 protein: CSVVQGAPSYEQYF
V gene: TRBV12-3/TRBV12-4; clone size: many; J gene: TRBJ2-2; D gene: -; CDR3 DNA: TGTGCCAGCAGTCCCGACAGGCTAAGGGGGGACACCGGGGAGCTGTTTTTT; CDR3 protein: CASSPDRLRGDTGELFF
V gene: TRBV30; clone size: many; J gene: TRBJ1-2; D gene: -; CDR3 DNA: TGTGCCTGGAGTCCCACAGGGCGGGGGAGCTATGGCTACACCTTC; CDR3 protein: CAWSPTGRGSYGYTF
V gene: TRBV12-3/TRBV12-4; clone size: many; J gene: TRBJ2-5; D gene: -; CDR3 DNA: TGTGCCAGCAGTATAACAGGGTTAGGGGAAGAGACCCAGTACTTC; CDR3 protein: CASSITGLGEETQYF
V gene: TRBV5-1; clone size: many; J gene: TRBJ2-1; D gene: TRBD2; CDR3 DNA: TGCGCCAGCAGCTTGGGGGCTAGCGGGGCCCATGAGCAGTTCTTC; CDR3 protein: CASSLGASGAHEQFF
V gene: TRBV19; clone size: -; J gene: TRBJ2-7; D gene: TRBD1; CDR3 DNA: TGTGCCAGTAGTATAGATCGGACAGGACCCTACGAGCAGTACTTC; CDR3 protein: CASSIDRTGPYEQYF
V gene: TRBV2; clone size: many; J gene: TRBJ2-5; D gene: -; CDR3 DNA: TGTGCCATGGGACACTTGTACCAAGAGACCCAGTACTTC; CDR3 protein: CAMGHLYQETQYF
V gene: TRBV2; clone size: many; J gene: TRBJ2-3; D gene: -; CDR3 DNA: TGTGCCGGGGGTGAAGGGTGGACAGATACGCAGTATTTT; CDR3 protein: CAGGEGWTDTQYF